The clone carrying this TCR beta chain was detected once. Its antigen is unidentified. This sample stems from a study of T cell repertoires in cytomegalovirus infection. Study information: Evidence of both CMV infection and a matching HLA type came from public TCR beta signatures.

Each CDR3 protein is one row after TCRdb ran MiXCR on the reads. The data contain 800,000 to 950,000 distinct CDR3 sequences, approximately 32% of them singletons. The CDR3 has 15 residues. V shed 0 bases and J shed 1 base, with 9 bases lying between them. Germline V gene lookup returns CDR1 ENHRY and CDR2 SYGVKD. This sample comprised cultured CD8+ T cells from PBMCs, obtained from culture after CMV antigen stimulation. The chain uses TRBV10-3 and TRBJ2-5, with D possibly being TRBD1 (5 bases). This receptor was obtained from a human donor in good health (CMV status not recorded). Some clones in this sample may be carry-over from other donors' samples. The CDR3 loop is CAISESGQGQETQYF. CDR3 sequence (DNA): TGTGCCATCAGTGAGTCAGGGCAGGGCCAAGAGACCCAGTACTTC.